One sample yielded the 25 T cell receptor beta chains listed below, sequenced in a study of cytomegalovirus exposure and HLA in healthy donors. The PCR had 60 Vbeta and 13 Jbeta primers. Method: immunoSEQ multiplex PCR; TCRdb's copy keeps in-frame clones and lacks some. The repertoire holds 210,000 or so clones, with over 80% as singletons. The specimen was PBMCs. All receptors derive from a man aged 30-40 years in good health and CMV-seronegative.

The chain combines TRBV19 with TRBJ2-2; 10 positions agree with TRBD2. Looked up from germline, CDR1 is LNHDA and CDR2 is SQIVND (reference sequence). V was pared by 5 bases and J by 6 bases, with 3 bases of the junction left unmatched. CDR3 length: 14 residues. CDR3 bases: TGTGCCAGTAGTGATCTAGCGGGAGCCGGGGAGCTGTTTTTT. Its protein product is CASSDLAGAGELFF.

The rearrangement links TRBV7-2 to TRBJ2-7; possibly TRBD1 for D (6 bases). Between the trimmed V and J ends, which lost 5 bases and 2 bases, there was a span of 13 bases. This CDR3 is built from 14 residues. Germline V gene sequence: CDR1 SGHTA, CDR2 FQGNSA. CDR3 in DNA: TGTGCCAGCAGCCAAATGGACAGAACCTACGAGCAGTACTTC. Its protein product is CASSQMDRTYEQYF.

The chain uses TRBV28 and TRBJ1-1, with a weak D call TRBD1 (5 bases). The germline V gene encodes CDR1 MDHEN and CDR2 SYDVKM. CDR3 size: 12 residues. Trimming pared 3 bases from V and 11 bases from J, leaving 13 bases between. CDR3 in DNA: TGTGCCAGCAGTTTGCCCAGGGTGAGGGCTTTCTTT. Protein: CASSLPRVRAFF. Looking up the rest from reference TRBV28 and TRBJ1-1 gives the full variable domain: DVKVTQSSRYLVKRTGEKVFLECVQDMDHENMFWYRQDPGLGLRLIYFSYDVKMKEKGDIPEGYSVSREKKERFSLILESASTNQTSMYLCASSLPRVRAFFGQGTRLTVV.

The J gene is TRBJ2-3, the V gene TRBV18, with 10 bases matching TRBD1. J gave up 4 bases and V 3 bases, and 7 bases lay outside the gene matches. CDR1 and CDR2 from the germline V gene are KGHSH and LQKENI. CDR3 size: 16 residues. CDR3 sequence reads: CASSPQTGGFADTQYF. CDR3 DNA: TGTGCCAGCTCACCTCAGACAGGGGGCTTTGCAGATACGCAGTATTTT.

The chain employs TRBV6-5 and TRBJ2-2; weak D call: TRBD1 (6 bases). Trimming left V 6 bases short and J 2 bases short, with 13 bases between. Germline CDR1 and CDR2: MNHEY and SVGAGI. The CDR3 contains 15 residues. CDR3: CASSWGHLNTGELFF. CDR3 bases: TGTGCCAGCAGCTGGGGACACCTAAACACCGGGGAGCTGTTTTTT.

Details on this clone: One end of the junction fails to match germline, which may point to a read error. The chain recombines TRBV7-7 with TRBJ2-1; D possibly corresponds to TRBD2 (6 bases). The germline CDR1 and CDR2 sequences are SSHAT and FNYEAQ (reference sequence). This CDR3 has 17 amino acids. For the CDR3, the DNA is TGTGCTAGCAGCCCAACCGGGAGAGGCTTTTTACACAATGAGCAGTTCTTC. Translated: CASSPTGRGFLHNEQFF.

The rearrangement joins TRBV5-4 to TRBJ2-1; D not resolved. Germline CDR1 is SGHNT and CDR2 is YYREEE (reference sequence). This CDR3 is built from 12 residues. The germline V and J ends were trimmed by 3 bases and 6 bases, with 7 bases remaining between them. CDR3 in amino acids: CASSYSSNEQFF. In DNA, the CDR3 is TGTGCCAGCAGCTACAGCAGCAATGAGCAGTTCTTC.

The genes are TRBV28 and TRBJ2-7; a possible D gene is TRBD1 (5 bases). There are 12 residues in the CDR3. Trimming shortened V by 6 bases and J by 6 bases, and 12 bases separated the two germline ends. Germline assignment: CDR1 MDHEN and CDR2 SYDVKM. CDR3 loop: CASRQGPSEQYF. In DNA form, the CDR3 reads TGTGCCAGCAGGCAGGGCCCCAGCGAGCAGTACTTC.

The chain joins TRBV2 to TRBJ1-1; D is possibly TRBD1 (5 bases). CDR3 size: 15 residues. Trimming pared 2 bases from V and 1 base from J, leaving 11 bases between. CDR1 SNHLY and CDR2 FYNNEI come from the germline V gene. The CDR3 bases are TGTGCCAGCAGTGAACAGGGCAGCGAGAACACTGAAGCTTTCTTT. Amino acid sequence: CASSEQGSENTEAFF.

The chain links TRBV7-9 to TRBJ2-1; no clear D. Germline CDR1 and CDR2: SEHNR and FQNEAQ (reference sequence). The CDR3 loop spans 13 amino acids. Trimming removed 1 base at V and 9 bases at J, with 10 bases between. In DNA form, the CDR3 reads TGTGCCAGCAGCTTAGGACACCTCACTGAGCAGTTCTTC. Amino acid sequence: CASSLGHLTEQFF. The full variable domain, rest sourced from reference TRBV7-9 and TRBJ2-1, is DTGVSQNPRHKITKRGQNVTFRCDPISEHNRLYWYRQTLGQGPEFLTYFQNEAQLEKSRLLSDRFSAERPKGSFSTLEIQRTEQGDSAMYLCASSLGHLTEQFFGPGTRLTVL.

This chain joins TRBV5-4 and TRBJ2-3; 11 nucleotides agree with TRBD2. With V trimmed by 4 bases and J by 6 bases, 4 bases remained unmatched. Germline CDR1 SGHNT, CDR2 YYREEE (reference sequence). The CDR3 covers 14 residues. The CDR3 bases are TGTGCCAGCAGCGCGGGACTAGCGGACGATACGCAGTATTTT. Translating gives CASSAGLADDTQYF. The full variable domain, rest sourced from reference TRBV5-4 and TRBJ2-3, is ETGVTQSPTHLIKTRGQQVTLRCSSQSGHNTVSWYQQALGQGPQFIFQYYREEENGRGNFPPRFSGLQFPNYSSELNVNALELDDSALYLCASSAGLADDTQYFGPGTRLTVL.

V is TRBV6-6 and J is TRBJ1-6, with TRBD1 matching 10 bases. With V trimmed by 2 bases and J by 10 bases, 5 bases remained unmatched. Germline CDR1 reads MNHNY; CDR2 reads SVGAGI (reference sequence). CDR3 length: 15 residues. The CDR3 DNA follows: TGTGCCAGCAGTTACGGGGGACAGGGGCGATCACCCCTCCACTTT. It is translated as CASSYGGQGRSPLHF.

V is TRBV10-3 and J is TRBJ2-7; no clear D. The CDR3 is 14 residues long. The V gene lost 0 bases and the J gene lost 1 base, with 7 bases spanning the gap. CDR1 ENHRY and CDR2 SYGVKD come from the germline V gene. The CDR3 DNA sequence: TGTGCCATCAGTGAGTCTGTGACATCCTACGAGCAGTACTTC. Its translation: CAISESVTSYEQYF.

This rearrangement joins TRBV6-1 to TRBJ1-2; no clear D gene. In germline, CDR1 is MNHNS, CDR2 SASEGT. Trimming removed 7 bases from V and 7 bases from J, with 16 bases in between. The CDR3 is made up of 13 amino acids. The CDR3 DNA sequence: TGTGCCAGCATTCAGCGGGGAATCGGTGGCTACACCTTC. Protein: CASIQRGIGGYTF.

This chain joins TRBV10-3 and TRBJ1-5; D gene uncertain. CDR1 is ENHRY and CDR2 is SYGVKD in the germline V gene. V gave up 1 base and J gave up 8 bases, with 12 bases separating them. CDR3 length: 14 residues. CDR3 region: CAISEFTAGEPQHF. The CDR3 DNA is TGTGCCATCAGTGAGTTTACAGCCGGGGAGCCCCAGCATTTT.

The chain links TRBV5-4 to TRBJ2-2; 8 nucleotides align to TRBD2. Per the germline V gene, CDR1 is SGHNT and CDR2 is YYREEE (reference sequence). The CDR3 contains 19 residues. J lost 5 bases, V lost 4 bases, and 19 bases had no gene match. CDR3 nucleotides: TGTGCCAGCAGCCCCGGGGGGAGCGGGGGCGTTAGGTTGACCGGGGAGCTGTTTTTT. Translating gives CASSPGGSGGVRLTGELFF. The full variable domain, in which reference TRBV5-4 and TRBJ2-2 provide the parts outside the CDR3, is ETGVTQSPTHLIKTRGQQVTLRCSSQSGHNTVSWYQQALGQGPQFIFQYYREEENGRGNFPPRFSGLQFPNYSSELNVNALELDDSALYLCASSPGGSGGVRLTGELFFGEGSRLTVL.

Comments on this clone: The same CDR3 also results from other DNA sequences found in this sample. This chain connects TRBV19 to TRBJ2-1, with TRBD1 as a possible D gene (5 bases). The CDR3 contains 13 residues. Germline V lookup: CDR1 LNHDA, CDR2 SQIVND (reference sequence). Trimming cost V 5 bases and J 4 bases, with 9 bases left between them. The chain's CDR3 is CASSSTGYNEQFF. CDR3 coding DNA: TGTGCCAGTAGTTCTACAGGATACAATGAGCAGTTCTTC.

The gene calls are TRBV7-2 and TRBJ1-5; 7 bases agree with TRBD1. Germline CDR1 reads SGHTA; CDR2 reads FQGNSA. The CDR3 length is 16 residues. Trimming took 3 bases from V and 4 from J; bases not matched to a gene: 9. The CDR3 protein is CASSLSYRGLNQPQHF. CDR3 nucleotides: TGTGCCAGCAGCTTGTCATACAGGGGCCTAAATCAGCCCCAGCATTTT.

This chain joins TRBV7-2 and TRBJ1-3; 7 nucleotides line up with TRBD1. Germline assignment: CDR1 SGHTA and CDR2 FQGNSA. The trim removed 6 bases at V and 4 bases at J, leaving 3 bases unmatched. The length of the CDR3 is 13 residues. Here the CDR3 DNA reads TGTGCCAGCAGTAACAGGGGAGGAAACACCATATATTTT. It translates to CASSNRGGNTIYF.

The V and J genes are TRBV5-1 and TRBJ2-3; D possibly corresponds to TRBD1 (5 bases). The V gene lost 2 bases and the J gene lost 3 bases, with 13 bases spanning the gap. Germline V lookup: CDR1 SGHRS, CDR2 YFSETQ. This CDR3 contains 15 residues. CDR3 residues: CASSFGRVGTDTQYF. CDR3 coding DNA: TGCGCCAGCAGCTTCGGCAGGGTGGGAACAGATACGCAGTATTTT.

The chain uses TRBV15 and TRBJ2-7; weak D call: TRBD1 (6 bases). Per the germline V gene, CDR1 is LNHNV and CDR2 is YYDKDF (reference sequence). Trimming took 3 bases from V and 4 from J, leaving 13 bases between them. This CDR3 is 14 amino acids long. The CDR3 DNA is TGTGCCACCAGCAGCGTGAGGACAGAATACGAGCAGTACTTC. Its translation: CATSSVRTEYEQYF.

The chain links TRBV7-8 to TRBJ2-3, with D possibly matching TRBD2 (6 bases). This CDR3 comprises 13 residues. V lost 0 bases and J lost 5, with 6 bases in between. CDR1 and CDR2 from the germline V gene are SGHVS and FQNEAQ. CDR3 sequence: CASSLAGGDTQYF. The CDR3 region has the DNA TGTGCCAGCAGCTTAGCGGGGGGAGATACGCAGTATTTT. Combining the CDR3 with reference TRBV7-8 and TRBJ2-3 gives the whole variable domain GAGVSQSPRYKVAKRGQDVALRCDPISGHVSLFWYQQALGQGPEFLTYFQNEAQLDKSGLPSDRFFAERPEGSVSTLKIQRTQQEDSAVYLCASSLAGGDTQYFGPGTRLTVL.

As regards this clone: Germline is not matched at one junction end, which may reflect a read error. This chain connects TRBV7-7 to TRBJ2-1, with 9 bases that match TRBD1. The CDR3 contains 14 residues. Germline CDR1 and CDR2: SSHAT and FNYEAQ (reference sequence). The CDR3 DNA reads TGTGCTAGCAGCTTAGAGGGACAGGGAACTGAGCAGTTCTTC. Protein sequence: CASSLEGQGTEQFF.

The chain carries TRBV6-5 and TRBJ2-7, with TRBD1 identical over 8 bases. The germline V gene has CDR1 MNHEY and CDR2 SVGAGI. This CDR3 is built from 13 residues. Losses at the gene ends were 6 bases for V and 6 bases for J; bases not matched to a gene: 7. CDR3 amino acids: CASRPGGFGEQYF. The CDR3 DNA follows: TGTGCCAGCAGACCAGGGGGCTTCGGCGAGCAGTACTTC.

This clone was picked up one time. The CDR3 bases are TGCGCCAGCAGCCAAGGGGCAGGCTCGGTCACTGAAGCTTTCTTT. As protein: CASSQGAGSVTEAFF. This chain uses TRBV4-3 with TRBJ1-1; D remains ambiguous. The ends were cut back, 1 base at V and 4 bases at J, with 13 bases in the middle. CDR3 length equals 15 residues. Germline CDR1 LGHNA, CDR2 YSLEER.